The T cell receptor beta chain under discussion was sequenced for a study of T cell responses to AZD1222 COVID-19 vaccine (TCRdb year 2021). About the full investigation: AZD1222 recipients given second doses at about 4 weeks or at about 12 weeks were pooled, since spike-specific TCR depth and breadth were not found to differ between the two schedules. TCR sequencing was performed for approximately 240 trial participants, of whom around 210 were given two doses of AZD1222 and around 25 were given two doses of MenACWY control vaccine. Trial participants were enrolled by age into 18-55, 56-69 and 70-plus year subgroups, with 148, 28 and 57 TCR-sequenced participants respectively. General findings and caveats noted by the study authors: Participants were mostly white British, with more females than males. The authors suggested clonal diversity may have been underestimated. The 56-69-year group was small, and its depth increase did not reach significance, likely because of low power. No day 14 peak-response samples were available, so repertoires were characterized only after the peak T cell response. Conclusions about previously exposed vaccinees are limited because only 5 or 6 AZD1222 recipients were SARS-CoV-2 seropositive at baseline. The vaccine-associated CD4 TCRs covered the entire spike protein, and the dominant responses fell in regions 160-218 and 743-854. Reportedly, close to half of the unique spike-specific TCRs recognized epitopes lying outside the regions that are mutated in the B.1.351 and B.1.1.7 variants. Spike-specific TCR breadth and depth rose significantly after two AZD1222 doses compared with day 0 and with MenACWY recipients.

Trimming at the junction amounts to 3 bases on V and 0 bases on J, and the germline ends lie 14 bases apart. For CDR1 and CDR2, the germline V gene (reference sequence) lists MNHEY and SMNVEV. Including the terminal cysteine and phenylalanine, the CDR3 comprises 17 residues. Just CDR3 DNA is preserved here, 51 bases in frame from base 1. The sample's time point label is to be understood as: baseline before first vaccination. Vaccinee samples came from UK trials COV001 and COV002, including a single-blind randomized controlled phase 2/3 trial of AZD1222 (ChAdOx1 nCoV-19) in healthy adults. Trial participant PBMC samples were collected at day 0 and day 28 after the second dose for TCRbeta chain sequencing. The CDR3 regions of human TCRbeta chains were analyzed by immunosequencing. The authors' pipeline ran thus. TCRs in the repertoires were matched against a reference library of SARS-CoV-2-specific TCRs that had been generated with the MIRA antigen-specificity platform. Breadth was defined as the fraction of unique TCRs that were SARS-CoV-2-associated, and depth was defined as the fraction of total T cells that were SARS-CoV-2-associated. Using the MIRA data, every spike-specific TCR was mapped to the spike region that the TCR reacted to and assigned to either a CD4 or a CD8 class. Log10-transformed breadth and depth values were compared by one-way ANOVA with Sidak's multiple comparisons tests. TCRdb limited this immuneACCESS table to in-frame rearrangements with V and J called. A share of clones is missing; checked studies link under half to unresolved V genes, and the rest is unexplained. V, J and clone size are those of that table, while D and trimming were read from the DNA. This sample lists approximately 100,000 clones; about 95% were detected once. Of the sample, roughly 2.2% falls within the top ten clones.

Comment on this clone: This receptor's antigen is unknown. Per-nucleotide qualities are absent, and no much larger clonotype sits a single base away.

Sequenced here: peripheral blood, sampled on day 0 of AZD1222 vaccination. The receptor comes from an adult in good health. The receptor chain draws on TRBV27 and TRBJ2-2; no D segment can be confidently identified. The CDR3 protein sequence reads: CASSFLRTGTNTGELFF. The DNA reads TGTGCCAGCAGTTTTCTTAGGACGGGTACGAACACCGGGGAGCTGTTTTTT.